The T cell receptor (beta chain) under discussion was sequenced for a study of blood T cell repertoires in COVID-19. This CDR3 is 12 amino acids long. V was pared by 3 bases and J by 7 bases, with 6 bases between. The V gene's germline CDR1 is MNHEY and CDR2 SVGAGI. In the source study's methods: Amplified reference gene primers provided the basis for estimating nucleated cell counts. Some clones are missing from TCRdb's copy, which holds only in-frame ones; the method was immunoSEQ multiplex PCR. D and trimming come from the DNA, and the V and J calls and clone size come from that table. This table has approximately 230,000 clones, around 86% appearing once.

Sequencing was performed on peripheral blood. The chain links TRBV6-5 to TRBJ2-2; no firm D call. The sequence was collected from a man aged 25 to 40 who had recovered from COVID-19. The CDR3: CASSYFGGELFF. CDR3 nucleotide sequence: TGTGCCAGCAGTTATTTCGGCGGGGAGCTGTTTTTT.